The T cell receptor (beta chain) described here comes from a study of long-term antiretroviral therapy in people with HIV. The study, taken as a whole, reports: In samples taken after ART, diversity increased but remained below transplant donor control levels. Clonal populations expanded prior to ART predominated within the repertoire at all time points.

Researchers ran immunoSEQ v3.0 at survey level. 40,000-50,000 T-cell genomes per sample were the sequencing target. This table comes from immunoSEQ multiplex PCR, and its TCRdb copy is limited to in-frame clones, with some not included. The table shows fewer than 8,500 clones, with roughly 80% occurring only once. The germline V gene has CDR1 SNHLY and CDR2 FYNNEI. The CDR3 is 13 residues long. Trimming removed 6 bases from V and 4 bases from J, with 13 bases in between. Every donor had one or more pre-ART and two or more post-ART PBMC samples. This clone was counted only a few times. Its matching antigen is unknown.

The V call is TRBV2, the J call TRBJ2-7, with D tentatively TRBD1 or TRBD2 (7 bases each). The clonotype was recovered from a middle-aged man with HIV. The sample consisted of unsorted PBMCs, taken 2.5 to 2.7 years before starting antiretroviral therapy. CDR3 in amino acids: CASSTQGGYEQYF. The CDR3 nucleotides read TGTGCCAGCAGCACTCAGGGGGGGTACGAGCAGTACTTC.